Below are 10 T cell receptor beta chains sequenced from a single sample in a study of T-cell reconstitution after alpha-beta-depleted transplantation in children. Preparation of the TCRbeta library used unique molecular identifiers. TCRdb called the PCR reads again in MiXCR, with one record for every CDR3 protein. Of some 110,000 distinct CDR3 sequences listed, about 9.3% are singletons. The sequencing used PBMCs, collected before TCRalphabeta/CD19-depleted stem cell transplant. The receptors were sampled from a boy between 2 and 10 years old with acute lymphoblastic leukemia, due to receive a stem cell transplant.

This chain uses TRBV4-2 with TRBJ2-1; TRBD1 matches 7 bases. Losses at the gene ends were 4 bases for V and 6 bases for J; bases not matched to a gene: 15. The germline gives CDR1 LGHNA, CDR2 YNFKEQ. The length of the CDR3 is 17 residues. The CDR3 region has the DNA TGTGCCAGCAGCCCCGGCGCAGGGGGAGTCTACCCCAATGAGCAGTTCTTC. This gives the protein CASSPGAGGVYPNEQFF.

This clonotype has just a few counts. V and J are TRBV21-1 and TRBJ1-5. TRBV21-1 is annotated as a pseudogene. The CDR3 has 15 amino acids. CDR3 amino acids: CGGWVGEESNQPQHF. The CDR3 DNA reads as TGTGGGGGTTGGGTAGGAGAGGAGAGCAATCAGCCCCAGCATTTT.

For this clonotype: Just one base apart from a much larger clone, this may be a read error. The CDR3 does not close with the conserved phenylalanine or tryptophan, likely indicating a read error. The rearrangement joins TRBV7-8 to TRBJ2-2, with TRBD1 identical over 7 bases. V shed 5 bases and J 3 bases; nucleotides not matched to a gene: 6. CDR1 is SGHVS, CDR2 FQNEAQ, per germline. The CDR3 totals 15 residues. DNA for the CDR3: TGTGCCAGCAGCCGCGACAGGGTAGACACCGGGGAGCTGTTTTAT. The encoded protein is CASSRDRVDTGELFY.

In its sample, this clonotype was seen many times. V gene TRBV5-1 combines with J gene TRBJ1-2; D unresolved. Germline V gene lookup returns CDR1 SGHRS and CDR2 YFSETQ. V lost 2 bases to trimming and J lost 6 bases, with 11 bases between them. The CDR3 has 13 amino acids. CDR3 residues: CASSLGSNNGYTF. In DNA, the CDR3 is TGCGCCAGCAGCTTAGGGAGCAACAATGGCTACACCTTC.

Ten or more counts support this clonotype. The chain carries TRBV7-2 and TRBJ2-3; D may be TRBD1 or TRBD2 (5 bases each). This CDR3 has 14 amino acids. Germline values: CDR1 SGHTA, CDR2 FQGNSA. The V end lost 7 bases, the J end lost 5 bases, and 16 bases lay between the germline ends. CDR3 nucleotides: TGTGCCAGCATCGGGACCCTTCAAGGAGATACGCAGTATTTT. Its protein is CASIGTLQGDTQYF.

The chain combines TRBV12-3 or TRBV12-4 with TRBJ1-1; D remains ambiguous. The CDR3 length is 12 residues. V was cut by 2 bases and J by 5 bases, with 6 bases left in between. CDR3 coding DNA: TGTGCCAGCAGTTTATCGTTTACTGAAGCTTTCTTT. It translates to CASSLSFTEAFF.

This clonotype was observed at least ten times. This chain connects TRBV20-1 to TRBJ2-5; 9 bases are shared with TRBD1. This CDR3 region has 16 residues. With V trimmed by 1 base and J by 5 bases, 11 bases remained unmatched. Looked up from germline, CDR1 is DFQATT and CDR2 is SNEGSKA (reference sequence). CDR3 protein: CSARGLGTGLSETQYF. The CDR3 DNA reads as TGCAGTGCTAGAGGGCTTGGGACAGGGTTATCGGAGACCCAGTACTTC.

This chain joins TRBV7-6 and TRBJ2-3, with D perhaps TRBD1 or TRBD2 (5 bases each). V was pared by 3 bases and J by 2 bases, with 12 bases between. The germline gives CDR1 SGHVS, CDR2 FNYEAQ. This CDR3 spans 15 amino acids. The chain's CDR3 is CASSFRDGPTDTQYF. CDR3 in DNA: TGTGCCAGCAGCTTCCGGGACGGGCCCACAGATACGCAGTATTTT.

This clonotype was observed a handful of times. The rearrangement joins TRBV20-1 to TRBJ2-3; perhaps TRBD2 as D (6 bases). Germline V lookup: CDR1 DFQATT, CDR2 SNEGSKA (reference sequence). Between the trimmed V and J ends, which lost 2 bases and 4 bases, there was a span of 13 bases. This CDR3 is built from 14 residues. The chain's CDR3 is CSARWDWKADTQYF. In DNA form, the CDR3 reads TGCAGTGCTAGATGGGACTGGAAAGCAGATACGCAGTATTTT.

This clonotype has a handful of counts. The chain links TRBV12-3 or TRBV12-4 to TRBJ2-7; no clear D. V lost 6 bases and J lost 1, with 7 bases in between. The CDR3 covers 12 residues. CDR3 nucleotide sequence: TGTGCCAGCAGCCGCATATCCTACGAGCAGTACTTC. Protein sequence: CASSRISYEQYF.